This T cell receptor beta chain appears in the sequencing data of a study of blood T cell repertoires in COVID-19. The V end was cut by 0 bases, the J end by 0 bases, with 9 bases between. This CDR3 region has 15 residues. Looked up from germline, CDR1 is LNHNV and CDR2 is YYDKDF (reference sequence). Original methodology: Amplification of reference gene primers provided the estimated nucleated cell counts. Some clones are missing from TCRdb's copy, which holds only in-frame ones; the method was immunoSEQ multiplex PCR. For V, J and clone size, that table is used; D and trimming come from the DNA. The sample yields roughly 250,000 clones, approximately 89% seen once.

The sample consisted of peripheral blood. The source is a man aged 35 to 55 who had recovered from COVID-19. This chain joins TRBV15 and TRBJ2-7; D ambiguous. The CDR3 reads CATSRDWATSYEQYF. Here the CDR3 DNA reads TGTGCCACCAGCAGAGATTGGGCGACCTCCTACGAGCAGTACTTC.